This T cell receptor beta chain originates from a study of response to subunit inactivated influenza vaccine. Whole-study results and caveats: Few new T cells, the authors suggested, are recruited by each seasonal influenza vaccination.

This clonotype was picked up many times. Antigen: not known. Each CDR3 protein is one row after TCRdb ran MiXCR on the RT-PCR reads. The repertoire consists of fewer than 800,000 distinct CDR3 sequences, with roughly 14% occurring once and the leading ten covering roughly 12%. CDR3 length: 15 amino acids. The V gene lost 0 bases and the J gene lost 1 base, with 7 bases spanning the gap. The germline V gene has CDR1 SGHDT and CDR2 YYEEEE. The material sequenced was PBMCs from blood, taken less than 13 days after vaccination. The clonotype was recovered from a man aged 45 to 65 who received an inactivated influenza vaccine. The chain has TRBV5-6 and TRBJ2-2; D is unresolved. CDR3 in DNA: TGTGCCAGCAGCTTGGGGCCGTTGAACACCGGGGAGCTGTTTTTT. It specifies CASSLGPLNTGELFF.